A single sample gave rise to the 4 T cell receptor beta chains below, sequenced in a study of PD-L1 blockade in urothelial cancer. The protocol was immunoSEQ multiplex PCR, while the TCRdb copy is restricted to in-frame clones and leaves out a portion. The table records 71,000 or so clones, roughly 91% of them present only once. The source was PBMCs, collected around atezolizumab (anti-PD-L1) treatment. These receptor sequences come from a man aged 55 to 69 with urothelial cancer.

The rearrangement links TRBV6-6 to TRBJ1-5; TRBD1 matches at 7 bases. The CDR3 has 14 amino acids. In germline, CDR1 is MNHNY, CDR2 SVGAGI (reference sequence). The junction had 7 bases not matched to a gene; V was cut back by 6 bases and J by 5 bases. DNA of the CDR3: TGTGCCAGCAGGCCGGACAGGCGCGATCAGCCCCAGCATTTT. Translating it yields CASRPDRRDQPQHF.

The chain carries TRBV27 and TRBJ2-7; 9 bases are shared with TRBD2. This CDR3 has 15 amino acids. Germline-derived CDR1 and CDR2 are MNHEY and SMNVEV (reference sequence). The ends lost 1 base at V and 0 bases at J; junction bases unmatched: 1. For the CDR3, the DNA is TGTGCCAGCAGTTTATTGCGGGAGGGCTCCTACGAGCAGTACTTC. This sequence encodes CASSLLREGSYEQYF.

This clone was seen only a few times. The rearrangement joins TRBV6-5 to TRBJ1-2; 11 positions match TRBD1. From germline, CDR1 is MNHEY and CDR2 SVGAGI. The trim removed 11 bases at V and 5 bases at J, leaving 10 bases unmatched. The CDR3 spans 14 residues. The CDR3 DNA reads TGTGCCCGCTGCTGGGACAGGGGGAATTATGGCTACACCTTC. This gives the protein CARCWDRGNYGYTF.

The CDR3 here is CAISPGILQETQYF. In nucleotides, the CDR3 is TGTGCCATCAGCCCGGGGATACTACAAGAGACCCAGTACTTC. The J gene is TRBJ2-5, the V gene TRBV6-1; weak D call: TRBD2 (5 bases). The CDR3 extends over 14 amino acids. Germline loops: CDR1 MNHNS, CDR2 SASEGT. Trimming stripped 10 bases from V and 2 bases from J, with 17 bases between.